This T cell receptor (beta chain) was documented in a study of control samples from healthy donors and cancer patients. Produced via immunoSEQ multiplex PCR; TCRdb's table is partial and in-frame only. Among tens of thousands of clones listed, over 80% were seen once. Germline V gene lookup returns CDR1 LGHDT and CDR2 YNNKEL (reference sequence). The CDR3 consists of 12 residues. V lost 3 bases to trimming and J lost 8 bases, with 7 bases between them. This clonotype was obtained from a man younger than 45 in good health. The sequenced sample consisted of blood. The gene calls are TRBV3-1 (or the pseudogene TRBV3-2) and TRBJ2-2, with D unresolved. CDR3 sequence (DNA): TGTGCCAGCAGCCAGTCTGCAGGGGAGCTGTTTTTT. It yields the protein CASSQSAGELFF.